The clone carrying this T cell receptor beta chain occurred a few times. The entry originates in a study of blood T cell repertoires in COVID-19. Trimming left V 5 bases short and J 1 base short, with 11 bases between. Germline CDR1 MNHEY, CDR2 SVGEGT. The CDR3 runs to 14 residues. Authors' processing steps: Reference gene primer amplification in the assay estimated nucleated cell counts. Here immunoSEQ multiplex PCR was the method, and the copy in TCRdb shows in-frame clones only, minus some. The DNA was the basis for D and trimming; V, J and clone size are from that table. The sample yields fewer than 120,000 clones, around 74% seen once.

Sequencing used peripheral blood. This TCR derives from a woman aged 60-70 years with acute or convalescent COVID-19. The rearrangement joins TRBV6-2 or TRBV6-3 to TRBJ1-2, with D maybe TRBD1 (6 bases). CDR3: CASSRRDNNYGYTF. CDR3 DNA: TGTGCCAGCAGTAGACGGGACAATAACTATGGCTACACCTTC.